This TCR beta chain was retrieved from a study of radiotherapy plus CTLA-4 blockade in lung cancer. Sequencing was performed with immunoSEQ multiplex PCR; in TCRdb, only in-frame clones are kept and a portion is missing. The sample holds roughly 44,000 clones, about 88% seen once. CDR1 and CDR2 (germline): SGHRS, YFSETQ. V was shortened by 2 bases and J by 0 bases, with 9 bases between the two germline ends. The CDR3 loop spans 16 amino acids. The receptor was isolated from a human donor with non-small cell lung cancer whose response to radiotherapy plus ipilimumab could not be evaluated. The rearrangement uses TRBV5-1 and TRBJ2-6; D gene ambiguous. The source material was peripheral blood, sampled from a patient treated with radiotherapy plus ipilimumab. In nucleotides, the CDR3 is TGCGCCAGCAGCTTAGTCCCTAGCTCTGGGGCCAACGTCCTGACTTTC. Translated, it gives CASSLVPSSGANVLTF.